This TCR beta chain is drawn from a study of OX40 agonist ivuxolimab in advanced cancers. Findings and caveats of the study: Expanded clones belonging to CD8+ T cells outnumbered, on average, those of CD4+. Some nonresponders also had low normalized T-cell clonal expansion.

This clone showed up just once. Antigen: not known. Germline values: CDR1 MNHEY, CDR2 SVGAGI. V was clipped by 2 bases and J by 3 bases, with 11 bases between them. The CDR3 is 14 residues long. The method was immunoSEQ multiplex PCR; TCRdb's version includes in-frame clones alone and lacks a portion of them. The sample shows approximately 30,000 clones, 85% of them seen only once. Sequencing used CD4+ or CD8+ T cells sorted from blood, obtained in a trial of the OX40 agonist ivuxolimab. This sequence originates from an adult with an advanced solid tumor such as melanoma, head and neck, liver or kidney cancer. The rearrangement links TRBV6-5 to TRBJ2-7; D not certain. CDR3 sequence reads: CASSYGPFIYEQYF. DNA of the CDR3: TGTGCCAGCAGTTACGGGCCTTTTATCTACGAGCAGTACTTC.